A selection of T cell receptor beta chains follows, all from one sample in a study of T cell responses to AZD1222 COVID-19 vaccine. Clones were read by immunoSEQ multiplex PCR, and TCRdb kept only the in-frame ones, dropping some. Of 44,000 or so clones in the sample, 75% to 85% were seen once. The sample here was peripheral blood, taken on day 0 of AZD1222 vaccination. The receptors originated from an adult in good health. The CDR3 runs from the conserved cysteine through the conserved F or W. A D gene is named only where the DNA matches it firmly. Clone size is given for some rows only: seen once, a few or many times, or a class if the clone is expanded.

CDR3 protein: CASTTRLAGGLGSYEQYF; CDR3 DNA: TGTGCCAGCACCACACGACTAGCGGGAGGCCTCGGCTCCTACGAGCAGTACTTC; V gene: TRBV2; D gene: TRBD2; J gene: TRBJ2-7; clone size: -
CDR3 protein: CASSVTDRNTIYF; CDR3 DNA: TGTGCCAGCAGCGTGACAGATCGAAACACCATATATTTT; V gene: TRBV9; D gene: -; J gene: TRBJ1-3; clone size: -
CDR3 protein: CASTPGGNTGELFF; CDR3 DNA: TGTGCCAGCACCCCCGGGGGGAACACCGGGGAGCTGTTTTTT; V gene: TRBV6-5; D gene: -; J gene: TRBJ2-2; clone size: -
CDR3 protein: CASGLGAATQETQYF; CDR3 DNA: TGTGCTAGTGGTTTAGGAGCGGCCACGCAAGAGACCCAGTACTTC; V gene: TRBV12-5; D gene: -; J gene: TRBJ2-5; clone size: -
CDR3 protein: CAWSPWVAGGSDTQYF; CDR3 DNA: TGTGCCTGGAGCCCTTGGGTAGCGGGAGGTTCAGATACGCAGTATTTT; V gene: TRBV30; D gene: TRBD2; J gene: TRBJ2-3; clone size: -
CDR3 protein: CASSREQGVGGYTF; CDR3 DNA: TGCGCCAGCAGCCGAGAACAGGGGGTTGGTGGCTACACCTTC; V gene: TRBV4-3; D gene: TRBD1; J gene: TRBJ1-2; clone size: -
CDR3 protein: CASSQAPDPNSPLHF; CDR3 DNA: TGCGCCAGCAGCCAAGCCCCGGATCCAAATTCACCCCTCCACTTT; V gene: TRBV4-1; D gene: -; J gene: TRBJ1-6; clone size: -
CDR3 protein: CASSHSSQETQYF; CDR3 DNA: TGTGCCAGCAGCCATAGCAGCCAAGAGACCCAGTACTTC; V gene: TRBV3-1/TRBV3-2; D gene: -; J gene: TRBJ2-5; clone size: once
CDR3 protein: CAISGGDSKHQINPNYGYTF; CDR3 DNA: TGTGCCATCAGTGGGGGAGATAGCAAACATCAGATTAACCCTAACTATGGCTACACCTTC; V gene: TRBV10-3; D gene: -; J gene: TRBJ1-2; clone size: once
CDR3 protein: CASSPTGTPGEKLFF; CDR3 DNA: TGTGCCAGCAGCCCGACCGGGACCCCAGGTGAAAAACTGTTTTTT; V gene: TRBV5-6; D gene: -; J gene: TRBJ1-4; clone size: -
CDR3 protein: CASSFRIEDHEKLFF; CDR3 DNA: TGTGCCAGTAGTTTCCGGATAGAGGATCATGAAAAACTGTTTTTT; V gene: TRBV19; D gene: -; J gene: TRBJ1-4; clone size: -
CDR3 protein: CASSPGQVRETQYF; CDR3 DNA: TGTGCCAGCTCACCCGGACAGGTCCGCGAGACCCAGTACTTC; V gene: TRBV18; D gene: TRBD1; J gene: TRBJ2-5; clone size: -
CDR3 protein: CASRPTGSSYEQYF; CDR3 DNA: TGTGCCAGCAGACCGACAGGGAGCTCCTACGAGCAGTACTTC; V gene: TRBV21-1; D gene: -; J gene: TRBJ2-7; clone size: -
CDR3 protein: CASSPVVGFYEQYF; CDR3 DNA: TGCGCCAGCAGCCCAGTTGTGGGGTTCTACGAGCAGTACTTC; V gene: TRBV5-1; D gene: -; J gene: TRBJ2-7; clone size: -
CDR3 protein: CASSLRRAAYNEQFF; CDR3 DNA: TGTGCCAGCAGCCTCCGTAGGGCGGCCTACAATGAGCAGTTCTTC; V gene: TRBV11-3; D gene: -; J gene: TRBJ2-1; clone size: few
CDR3 protein: CASNSGAKNEQFF; CDR3 DNA: TGTGCCAGCAACTCCGGGGCCAAGAATGAGCAGTTCTTC; V gene: TRBV6-5; D gene: -; J gene: TRBJ2-1; clone size: -
CDR3 protein: CASSRHGNYGYTF; CDR3 DNA: TGTGCCAGCAGTCGACACGGGAACTATGGCTACACCTTC; V gene: TRBV25-1; D gene: -; J gene: TRBJ1-2; clone size: -
CDR3 protein: CASSQEGWDEQYF; CDR3 DNA: TGCGCCAGCAGCCAAGAGGGGTGGGACGAGCAGTACTTC; V gene: TRBV4-3; D gene: -; J gene: TRBJ2-7; clone size: few
CDR3 protein: CSAMSSPEQYF; CDR3 DNA: TGCAGTGCTATGTCTAGCCCCGAGCAGTACTTC; V gene: TRBV20-1; D gene: -; J gene: TRBJ2-7; clone size: -
CDR3 protein: CASSFGTEETQYF; CDR3 DNA: TGTGCCAGCAGCTTCGGGACTGAAGAGACCCAGTACTTC; V gene: TRBV5-6; D gene: -; J gene: TRBJ2-5; clone size: -
CDR3 protein: CASSQNPTGGNQPQHF; CDR3 DNA: TGCGCCAGCAGCCAAAACCCGACAGGGGGCAATCAGCCCCAGCATTTT; V gene: TRBV4-3; D gene: TRBD1; J gene: TRBJ1-5; clone size: -
CDR3 protein: CASSLSEASGSADTQYF; CDR3 DNA: TGTGCCAGCAGCTTAAGTGAGGCTAGCGGGAGTGCAGATACGCAGTATTTT; V gene: TRBV7-8; D gene: TRBD2; J gene: TRBJ2-3; clone size: many
CDR3 protein: CASSLFRGPPEAFF; CDR3 DNA: TGTGCCAGCAGCTTATTCAGGGGGCCCCCTGAAGCTTTCTTT; V gene: TRBV7-3; D gene: TRBD1; J gene: TRBJ1-1; clone size: -
CDR3 protein: CASSLKASGSSSYNEQFF; CDR3 DNA: TGTGCCAGCAGCTTGAAGGCTAGCGGGAGCAGCTCCTACAATGAGCAGTTCTTC; V gene: TRBV7-8; D gene: TRBD2; J gene: TRBJ2-1; clone size: -
CDR3 protein: CASSLLRAEQYF; CDR3 DNA: TGTGCCAGCAGTTTATTACGTGCGGAGCAGTACTTC; V gene: TRBV28; D gene: -; J gene: TRBJ2-7; clone size: -
CDR3 protein: CASRLLALPADTQYF; CDR3 DNA: TGTGCCAGCAGGCTACTAGCGCTCCCCGCGGATACGCAGTATTTT; V gene: TRBV6-5; D gene: TRBD2; J gene: TRBJ2-3; clone size: -